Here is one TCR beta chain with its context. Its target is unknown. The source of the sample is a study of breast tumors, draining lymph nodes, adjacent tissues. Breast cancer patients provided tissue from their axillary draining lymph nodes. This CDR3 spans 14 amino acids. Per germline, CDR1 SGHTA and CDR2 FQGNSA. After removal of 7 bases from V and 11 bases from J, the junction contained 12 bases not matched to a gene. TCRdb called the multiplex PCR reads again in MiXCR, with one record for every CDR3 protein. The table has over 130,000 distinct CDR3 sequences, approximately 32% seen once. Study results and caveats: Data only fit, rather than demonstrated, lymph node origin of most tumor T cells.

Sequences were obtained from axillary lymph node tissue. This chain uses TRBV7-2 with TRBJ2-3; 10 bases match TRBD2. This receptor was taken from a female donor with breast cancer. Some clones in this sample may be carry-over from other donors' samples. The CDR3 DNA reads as TGTGCCAGCAACAGGCGGGAGCGGGGGGGTGAGCAGTATTTT. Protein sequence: CASNRRERGGEQYF.